This T cell receptor beta chain was recorded in a study of Graves' ophthalmopathy and Graves' hyperthyroidism. The study, taken as a whole, reports: Using a 13-signature model, the authors split ophthalmopathy from stable hyperthyroidism, with approximately 88% sensitivity and 65% to 82% specificity. Appearing in blood as well were most expanded thyroid clonotypes above 0.001 frequency.

Other autoimmune disease, uncontrolled infection, pregnancy and lactation led to exclusion. Diagnosis used clinical symptoms, serum thyroxine, TRAb, thyroid ultrasound and orbital computed tomography. As the template, RNA transcripts were used to amplify TCR beta CDR3 regions. First-round RT-PCR employed HTBI primers, with a second-round multiplex PCR after it. TCRdb used MiXCR to reprocess the multiplex PCR reads, holding one entry per CDR3 protein. Of just over 400,000 distinct CDR3 sequences listed, around 20% were seen once; the top ten hold approximately 3%. This CDR3 contains 22 residues. The V gene's germline CDR1 is SGHAT and CDR2 FQNNGV. The trim removed 0 bases at V and 7 bases at J, leaving 23 bases unmatched. This clonotype has just one count. What it recognizes is unknown.

The clonotype originates from a young woman with stable Graves' hyperthyroidism. The specimen sequenced was peripheral blood. This chain links TRBV11-2 with TRBJ1-6, with TRBD1 matching 8 bases. This CDR3 is CASSLEQGAVGWSQLLNSPLHF. CDR3 coding DNA: TGTGCCAGCAGCTTAGAGCAGGGGGCAGTGGGTTGGTCTCAACTACTAAATTCACCCCTCCACTTT.